The sequence of this T cell receptor beta chain was determined in a study of blood T cell repertoires in COVID-19. Study at large: The United States, Italy and Spain provided the acute and convalescent COVID-19 samples. PBMCs, B-cell-depleted T cells, or T cells provided the cDNA or gDNA that made up the material.

This clone was found once. Per the authors' pipeline: How many nucleated cells were present was estimated from reference gene primer amplification. Here immunoSEQ multiplex PCR was the method, and the copy in TCRdb shows in-frame clones only, minus some. The V and J calls and clone size were taken over from that table, and D and trimming were inferred from the DNA. The sample yields 120,000 to 150,000 clones, over 85% seen once. The germline V and J ends were trimmed by 0 bases and 4 bases, with 8 bases remaining between them. From germline, CDR1 is SGHRS and CDR2 YFSETQ. CDR3 length: 13 amino acids. The TCR originated in a human donor in a cohort sampled during active COVID-19. The chain is built from TRBV5-1 and TRBJ2-7, with D perhaps matching TRBD2 (6 bases). The specimen sequenced was peripheral blood. The CDR3 protein is CASSLVAGYEQYF. CDR3 in DNA: TGCGCCAGCAGCTTGGTGGCGGGGTACGAGCAGTACTTC.